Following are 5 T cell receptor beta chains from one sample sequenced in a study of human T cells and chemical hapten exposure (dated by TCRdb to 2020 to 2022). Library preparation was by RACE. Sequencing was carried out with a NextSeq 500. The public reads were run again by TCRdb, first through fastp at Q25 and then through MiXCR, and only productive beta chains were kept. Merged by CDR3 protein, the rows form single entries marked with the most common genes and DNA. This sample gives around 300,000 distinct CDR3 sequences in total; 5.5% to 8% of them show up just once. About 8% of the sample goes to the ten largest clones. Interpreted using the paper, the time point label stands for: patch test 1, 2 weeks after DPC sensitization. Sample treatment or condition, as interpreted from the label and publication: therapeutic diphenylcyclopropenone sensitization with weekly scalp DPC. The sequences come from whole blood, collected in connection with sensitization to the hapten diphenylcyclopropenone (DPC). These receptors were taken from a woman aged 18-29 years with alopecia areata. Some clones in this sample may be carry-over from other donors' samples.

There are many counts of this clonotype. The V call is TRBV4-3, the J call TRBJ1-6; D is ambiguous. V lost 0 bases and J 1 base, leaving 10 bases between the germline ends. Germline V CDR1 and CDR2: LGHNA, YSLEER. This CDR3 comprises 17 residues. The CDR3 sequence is CASSQEWKGSYNSPLHF. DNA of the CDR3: TGCGCCAGCAGCCAAGAATGGAAGGGTTCCTATAATTCACCCCTCCACTTT.

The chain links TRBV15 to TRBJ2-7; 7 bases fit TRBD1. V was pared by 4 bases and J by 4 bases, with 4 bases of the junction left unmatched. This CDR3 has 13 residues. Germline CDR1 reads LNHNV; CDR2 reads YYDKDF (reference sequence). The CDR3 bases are TGTGCCACCAGCACCAAACAGGGGTACGAGCAGTACTTC. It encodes CATSTKQGYEQYF.

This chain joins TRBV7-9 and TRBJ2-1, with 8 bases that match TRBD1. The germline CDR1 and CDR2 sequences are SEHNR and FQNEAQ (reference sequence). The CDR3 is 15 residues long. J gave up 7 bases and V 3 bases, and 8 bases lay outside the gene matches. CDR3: CASSFFRDRINEQFF. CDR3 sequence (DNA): TGTGCCAGCAGCTTTTTCCGGGACAGGATAAATGAGCAGTTCTTC.

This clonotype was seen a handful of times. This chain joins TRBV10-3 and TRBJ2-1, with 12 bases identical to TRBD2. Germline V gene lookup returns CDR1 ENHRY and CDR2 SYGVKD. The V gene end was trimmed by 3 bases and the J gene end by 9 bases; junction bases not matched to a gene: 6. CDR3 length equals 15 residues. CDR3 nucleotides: TGTGCCATCAGTGAACCTAGCGGGGGGGTTGTTGAGCAGTTCTTC. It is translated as CAISEPSGGVVEQFF.

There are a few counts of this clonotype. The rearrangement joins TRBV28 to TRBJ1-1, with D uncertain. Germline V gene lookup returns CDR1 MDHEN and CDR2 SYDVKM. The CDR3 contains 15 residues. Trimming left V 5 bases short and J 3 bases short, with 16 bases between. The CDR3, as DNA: TGTGCCAGCAGTAACGCCGGGCGAACGGACACTGAAGCTTTCTTT. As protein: CASSNAGRTDTEAFF.